A single T cell receptor beta chain is shown here with its context. With 1 base removed from V and 6 bases from J, the gap between germline ends came to 6 bases. The germline V gene has CDR1 SEHNR and CDR2 FQNEAQ (reference sequence). The CDR3 length is 12 residues. Sequenced by immunoSEQ multiplex PCR; TCRdb stores in-frame clones only, minus some. The sample has nearly 25,000 clones; 88% are singletons. The entry originates in a study of T cell changes during pregnancy in multiple sclerosis. The specimen was CD4+ T cells from peripheral blood mononuclear cells, collected in the first trimester of pregnancy. The genes are TRBV7-9 and TRBJ1-1; D call uncertain. The source is a female donor in good health, enrolled as a control in a pregnancy study. The CDR3 spells CASSLVSAEAFF. CDR3 DNA: TGTGCCAGCAGCTTAGTGAGTGCTGAAGCTTTCTTT.